The 11 T cell receptor beta chains below come from one sample, sequenced in a study of blood T cells in healthy people across ages. Sample-barcoded 5' priming and a J-beta primer mix drove a second PCR of roughly 6 to 12 cycles. A single record per CDR3 protein comes from TCRdb applying MiXCR to the 5' RACE reads. The profile shows a few hundred thousand distinct CDR3 sequences, 50% to 60% of them singletons. Sequencing was performed on blood. Receptors were obtained from a man in his fifties or sixties in good health.

The chain uses TRBV5-6 and TRBJ2-3; TRBD2 might be the D (5 bases). The germline gives CDR1 SGHDT, CDR2 YYEEEE. This CDR3 region has 13 residues. V was clipped by 4 bases and J by 6 bases, with 12 bases between them. CDR3 in DNA: TGTGCCAGCAGCCCACCCGGGGTGGATACGCAGTATTTT. Its protein is CASSPPGVDTQYF. Full variable domain (missing parts from reference TRBV5-6 and TRBJ2-3): DAGVTQSPTHLIKTRGQQVTLRCSPKSGHDTVSWYQQALGQGPQFIFQYYEEEERQRGNFPDRFSGHQFPNYSSELNVNALLLGDSALYLCASSPPGVDTQYFGPGTRLTVL.

The chain links TRBV20-1 to TRBJ2-1; the D is unclear. CDR1 and CDR2 from the germline V gene are DFQATT and SNEGSKA (reference sequence). Deletions cut 6 bases from V and 8 bases from J, with 17 bases between. This CDR3 comprises 13 residues. The CDR3 reads CSAPPSLGDEQFF. The CDR3 DNA sequence: TGCAGTGCGCCCCCCTCGCTGGGCGATGAGCAGTTCTTC.

The rearrangement links TRBV20-1 to TRBJ2-7; 11 bases line up with TRBD2. The CDR3 contains 18 residues. Looked up from germline, CDR1 is DFQATT and CDR2 is SNEGSKA (reference sequence). With 2 bases clipped from V and 2 bases from J, the junction kept 14 bases outside the gene matches. The CDR3 DNA is TGCAGTGCTAGATCCGATCGGGTAGCGGGAGGGTTCCCCTACGAGCAGTACTTC. Amino acids: CSARSDRVAGGFPYEQYF.

The chain employs TRBV29-1 and TRBJ2-5; perhaps TRBD2 as D (5 bases). The CDR3 has 11 amino acids. V lost 8 bases to trimming and J lost 11 bases, with 18 bases between them. The germline CDR1 and CDR2 sequences are SQVTM and ANQGSEA. CDR3 in DNA: TGCAGCCCGACTAAGGGAAATGAGCAGTACTTC. The encoded protein is CSPTKGNEQYF.

The chain joins TRBV11-2 to TRBJ2-7, with D possibly matching TRBD1 (6 bases). The CDR3 consists of 15 residues. Deletions cut 6 bases from V and 0 bases from J, with 15 bases between. Germline-derived CDR1 and CDR2 are SGHAT and FQNNGV. CDR3: CASSPDSPLSYEQYF. As DNA, the CDR3 is TGTGCCAGCAGTCCGGACAGCCCCCTCTCCTACGAGCAGTACTTC.

This clonotype was seen a few times. The genes are TRBV7-9 and TRBJ1-1; D is unclear. This CDR3 contains 13 residues. Trimming left V 1 base short and J 0 bases short, with 3 bases between. In germline, CDR1 is SEHNR, CDR2 FQNEAQ (reference sequence). The CDR3 DNA sequence: TGTGCCAGCAGCTTAGTGGTGAACACTGAAGCTTTCTTT. It codes for CASSLVVNTEAFF.

This clonotype showed up just a few times. Given a much more abundant clone one base away, this may be a read error. The rearrangement links TRBV6-1 to TRBJ2-1; possible D gene TRBD2, 6 bases. The better agreement between TRBJ2-7 and the DNA end casts doubt on the J call. Germline CDR1 reads MNHNS; CDR2 reads SASEGT. The CDR3 is 14 residues long. DNA for the CDR3: TGTGCCAGCAGTCGGAGGGGTGGCTACAATGAGCAGTACTTC. It yields the protein CASSRRGGYNEQYF.

This clonotype was seen a handful of times. V usage is TRBV11-2 and J usage is TRBJ2-4, with D tentatively TRBD1 (5 bases). The J call may be in error: the DNA end matches TRBJ2-7 better. Germline V gives CDR1 SGHAT, CDR2 FQNNGV. This CDR3 contains 14 residues. The CDR3 here is CASTQSGNSYEQYF. The DNA for the CDR3 is TGTGCCAGCACCCAATCAGGGAACTCCTACGAGCAGTACTTC.

This clonotype appeared a few times. The junction differs from germline at one of its ends, possibly a read error. J is TRBJ2-7 and V is TRBV7-2; TRBD1 aligns across 11 bases. The CDR3 sequence is 14 residues long. The V gene's germline CDR1 is SGHTA and CDR2 FQGNSA. DNA for the CDR3: TGTGCCTGCAGCTTGGACAGGGGGCTAAGAGAGCAGTACTTC. Residues: CACSLDRGLREQYF.

This clonotype has a handful of counts. The chain combines TRBV20-1 with TRBJ2-3; D might be TRBD2 (6 bases). CDR1 and CDR2 (germline): DFQATT, SNEGSKA (reference sequence). V dropped 5 bases and J dropped 11 bases, with 17 bases sitting between them. The CDR3 runs 12 residues. CDR3 loop: CSAEREDWQQYF. The CDR3 DNA sequence: TGCAGTGCTGAGAGGGAGGACTGGCAGCAGTATTTT.

The chain uses TRBV9 and TRBJ1-6; D ambiguous. Germline V gives CDR1 SGDLS, CDR2 YYNGEE. V lost 7 bases and J lost 6, with 14 bases in between. The CDR3 has 14 residues. CDR3 in DNA: TGTGCCAGCCGAACCGGGGTTTCTAATTCACCCCTCCACTTT. It translates to CASRTGVSNSPLHF.